The T cell receptor beta chain described here comes from a study of cytomegalovirus exposure and HLA in healthy donors. The PCR had 60 Vbeta and 13 Jbeta primers. The method was immunoSEQ multiplex PCR; TCRdb's version includes in-frame clones alone and lacks a portion of them. The sample lists 130,000 or so clones, around four fifths seen once, with under 8.5% in the top ten. Per germline, CDR1 MDHEN and CDR2 SYDVKM. The length of the CDR3 is 12 residues. The V end was cut by 6 bases, the J end by 3 bases, with 6 bases between. The V gene is TRBV28, the J gene TRBJ1-5; D call uncertain. This sequence originates from a male donor in good health and CMV-seronegative. The sample comprised PBMCs. CDR3 coding DNA: TGTGCCAGCAGAGCCCCCAATCAGCCCCAGCATTTT. Protein sequence: CASRAPNQPQHF.